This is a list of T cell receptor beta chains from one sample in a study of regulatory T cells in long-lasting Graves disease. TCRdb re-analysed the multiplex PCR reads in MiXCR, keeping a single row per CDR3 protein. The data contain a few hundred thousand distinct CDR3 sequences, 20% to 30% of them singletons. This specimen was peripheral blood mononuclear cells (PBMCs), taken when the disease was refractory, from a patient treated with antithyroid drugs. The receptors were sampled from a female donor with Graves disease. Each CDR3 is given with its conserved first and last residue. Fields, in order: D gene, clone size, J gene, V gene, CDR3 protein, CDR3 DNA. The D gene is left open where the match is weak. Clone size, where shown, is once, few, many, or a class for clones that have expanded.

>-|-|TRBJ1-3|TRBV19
CASSASYSGNTIYF
TGTGCCAGTAGTGCCTCATATTCTGGAAACACCATATATTTT
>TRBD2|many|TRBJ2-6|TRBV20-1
CSAGSGRSSGANVLTF
TGCAGTGCCGGTAGCGGGAGAAGCTCTGGGGCCAACGTCCTGACTTTC
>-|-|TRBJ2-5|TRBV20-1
CSASWADYETQYF
TGCAGTGCTAGTTGGGCGGACTATGAGACCCAGTACTTC
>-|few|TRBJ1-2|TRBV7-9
CASSSPRSLGYTF
TGTGCCAGCAGCTCACCGCGCTCTTTGGGCTACACCTTC
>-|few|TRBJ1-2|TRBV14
CASSPRLNTYGYTF
TGTGCCAGCAGCCCTCGGTTAAACACCTATGGCTACACCTTC
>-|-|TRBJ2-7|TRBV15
CATRPGPETYEQYF
TGTGCCACCCGACCGGGGCCAGAAACCTACGAGCAGTACTTC
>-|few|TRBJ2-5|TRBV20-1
CSATRPGRSFTETQYF
TGCAGTGCTACGCGACCGGGACGGAGCTTTACAGAGACCCAGTACTTC
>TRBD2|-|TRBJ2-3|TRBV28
CASSLGRAGTDTQYF
TGTGCCAGCAGTCTCGGGAGGGCCGGCACAGATACGCAGTATTTT
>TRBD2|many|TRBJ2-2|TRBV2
CASRPGLAGGITGELFF
TGTGCCAGCAGACCCGGACTAGCGGGAGGTATCACCGGGGAGCTGTTTTTT
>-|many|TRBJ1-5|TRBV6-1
CASQIDTGVSNQPQHF
TGTGCCAGCCAGATTGATACCGGGGTGAGCAATCAGCCCCAGCATTTT
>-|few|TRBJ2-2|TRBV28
CASSELGTSANTGELFF
TGTGCCAGCAGCGAACTCGGGACCTCAGCGAACACCGGGGAGCTGTTTTTT
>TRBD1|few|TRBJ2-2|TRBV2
CASSSWTGNTGELFF
TGTGCCAGCAGTAGTTGGACAGGGAACACCGGGGAGCTGTTTTTT
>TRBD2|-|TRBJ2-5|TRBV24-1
CATSDTSGIGAIETQYF
TGTGCCACCAGTGATACTAGCGGGATTGGGGCTATCGAGACCCAGTACTTC
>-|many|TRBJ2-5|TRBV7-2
CASSPGQGETQYF
TGTGCCAGCAGCCCGGGTCAAGGAGAGACCCAGTACTTC
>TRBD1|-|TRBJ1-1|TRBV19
CASSTRGRWVNTEAFF
TGTGCCAGTAGTACCAGGGGGCGTTGGGTGAACACTGAAGCTTTCTTT
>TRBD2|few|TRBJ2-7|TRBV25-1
CASSPLATSYEQYF
TGTGCCAGCAGTCCACTAGCGACCTCCTACGAGCAGTACTTC
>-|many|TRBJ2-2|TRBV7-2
CASSLGLNTGELFF
TGTGCCAGCAGCTTAGGTCTAAACACCGGGGAGCTGTTTTTT
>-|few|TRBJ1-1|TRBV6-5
CASSYLQLNTEAFF
TGTGCCAGCAGTTACCTTCAGCTGAACACTGAAGCTTTCTTT
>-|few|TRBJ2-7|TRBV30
CAWSVQTTTSSYEQYF
TGTGCCTGGAGTGTACAAACGACAACGAGCTCCTACGAGCAGTACTTC
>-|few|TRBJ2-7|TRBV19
CASSKGRGSNSYEQYF
TGTGCCAGTAGTAAAGGTCGCGGCTCCAACTCCTACGAGCAGTACTTC
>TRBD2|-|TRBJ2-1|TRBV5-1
CASSSTSETGGGSNEQFF
TGCGCCAGCAGCTCCACCTCCGAGACGGGAGGGGGTTCCAATGAGCAGTTCTTC
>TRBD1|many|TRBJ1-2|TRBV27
CASRGTAANYGYTF
TGTGCCAGCAGGGGGACAGCAGCTAACTATGGCTACACCTTC
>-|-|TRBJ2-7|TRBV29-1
CSVGTSPYEQYF
TGCAGCGTCGGGACGTCTCCCTACGAGCAGTACTTC
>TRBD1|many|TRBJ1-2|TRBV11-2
CASRRAAGTGDYGYTF
TGTGCCAGCAGACGAGCCGCCGGGACAGGGGACTATGGCTACACCTTC
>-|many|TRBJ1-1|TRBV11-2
CASSFTGFLNTEAFF
TGTGCCAGCAGCTTTACAGGGTTTCTGAACACTGAAGCTTTCTTT
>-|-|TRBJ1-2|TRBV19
CASSIEQRSSWGYTF
TGTGCCAGTAGTATAGAACAACGGTCCTCTTGGGGCTACACCTTC
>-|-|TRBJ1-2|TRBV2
CASGAFLTWLGYGYTF
TGTGCCAGCGGAGCGTTTCTGACTTGGCTAGGCTATGGCTACACCTTC
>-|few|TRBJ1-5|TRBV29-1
CSVAGGGGNQPQHF
TGCAGCGTTGCGGGGGGCGGTGGCAATCAGCCCCAGCATTTT
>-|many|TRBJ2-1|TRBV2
CASSEAPLRVYNEQFF
TGTGCCAGCAGTGAAGCTCCCCTGAGGGTATACAATGAGCAGTTCTTC
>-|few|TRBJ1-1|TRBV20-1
CSARSVIDTEAFF
TGCAGTGCTAGAAGTGTTATTGACACTGAAGCTTTCTTT
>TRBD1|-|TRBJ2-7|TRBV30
CAWRDRGRGYEQYF
TGTGCCTGGAGAGACAGGGGTAGGGGCTACGAGCAGTACTTC
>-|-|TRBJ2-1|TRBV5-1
CASSLSRGSYNEQFF
TGCGCCAGCAGCTTATCGAGGGGGTCCTACAATGAGCAGTTCTTC
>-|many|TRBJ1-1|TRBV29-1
CSVEKGNTEAFF
TGCAGCGTTGAAAAGGGGAACACTGAAGCTTTCTTT
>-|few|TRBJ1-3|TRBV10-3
CAISESGPGNTIYF
TGTGCCATCAGTGAGTCGGGCCCTGGAAACACCATATATTTT
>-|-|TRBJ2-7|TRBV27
CASSLSGFSPYEQYF
TGTGCCAGCAGTTTAAGCGGGTTTAGTCCCTACGAGCAGTACTTC
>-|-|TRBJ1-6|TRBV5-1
CASSPGGDNSPLHF
TGCGCCAGCAGCCCCGGAGGAGATAATTCACCCCTCCACTTT
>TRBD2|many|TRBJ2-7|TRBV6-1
CATKDVLAGRYEQYF
TGTGCCACAAAGGATGTCCTAGCGGGAAGATACGAGCAGTACTTC
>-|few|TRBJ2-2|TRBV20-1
CSAQTENTGELFF
TGCAGTGCTCAGACAGAGAACACCGGGGAGCTGTTTTTT
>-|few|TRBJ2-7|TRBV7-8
CASSPADEEQYF
TGTGCCAGCAGCCCAGCGGACGAGGAGCAGTACTTC
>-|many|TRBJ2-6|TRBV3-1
CASSQDAGANVLTF
TGTGCCAGCAGCCAAGATGCTGGGGCCAACGTCCTGACTTTC
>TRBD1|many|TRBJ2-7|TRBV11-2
CASSLEQGAVYEQYF
TGTGCCAGCAGCCTAGAACAGGGGGCTGTCTACGAGCAGTACTTC
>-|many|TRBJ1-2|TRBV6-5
CASSYSMLTAPVTAGYTF
TGTGCCAGCAGTTACTCGATGCTCACAGCACCGGTGACTGCAGGCTACACCTTC
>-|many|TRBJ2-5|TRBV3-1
CASSQVGETQYF
TGTGCCAGCAGCCAGGTCGGAGAGACCCAGTACTTC
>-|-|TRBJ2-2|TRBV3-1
CASSQDRTVTRELFF
TGTGCCAGCAGCCAAGATCGGACCGTTACCAGGGAGCTGTTTTTT
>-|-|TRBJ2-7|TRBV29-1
CSALNSYEQYF
TGCAGCGCCCTCAACAGCTACGAGCAGTACTTC
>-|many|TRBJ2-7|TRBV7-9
CASSGGVSSYEQYF
TGTGCCAGCAGCGGTGGGGTTAGCTCCTACGAGCAGTACTTC